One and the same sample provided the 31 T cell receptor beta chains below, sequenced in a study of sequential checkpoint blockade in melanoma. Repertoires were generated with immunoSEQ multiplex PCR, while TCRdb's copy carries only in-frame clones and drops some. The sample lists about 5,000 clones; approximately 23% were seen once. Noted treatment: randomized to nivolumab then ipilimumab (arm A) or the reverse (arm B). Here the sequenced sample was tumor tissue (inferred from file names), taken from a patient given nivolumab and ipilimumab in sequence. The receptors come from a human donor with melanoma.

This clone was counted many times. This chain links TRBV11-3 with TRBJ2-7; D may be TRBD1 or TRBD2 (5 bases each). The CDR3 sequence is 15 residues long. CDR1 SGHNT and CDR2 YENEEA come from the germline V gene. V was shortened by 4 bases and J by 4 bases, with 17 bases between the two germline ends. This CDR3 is CASSSWDGPQYEQYF. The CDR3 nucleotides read TGTGCCAGCAGCTCCTGGGACGGCCCTCAATACGAGCAGTACTTC.

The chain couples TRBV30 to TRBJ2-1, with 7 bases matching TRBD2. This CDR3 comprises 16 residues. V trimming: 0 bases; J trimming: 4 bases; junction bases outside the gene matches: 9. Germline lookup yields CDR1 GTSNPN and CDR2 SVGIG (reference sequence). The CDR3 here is CAWSVTGAGVYNEQFF. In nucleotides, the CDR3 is TGTGCCTGGAGTGTTACCGGGGCGGGGGTTTACAATGAGCAGTTCTTC.

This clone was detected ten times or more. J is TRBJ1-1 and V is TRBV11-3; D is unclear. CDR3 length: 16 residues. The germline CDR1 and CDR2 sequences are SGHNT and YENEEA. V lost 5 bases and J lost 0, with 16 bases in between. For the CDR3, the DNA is TGTGCCAGCAGCCAAGTAGCGGAGCTCATGAACACTGAAGCTTTCTTT. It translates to CASSQVAELMNTEAFF.

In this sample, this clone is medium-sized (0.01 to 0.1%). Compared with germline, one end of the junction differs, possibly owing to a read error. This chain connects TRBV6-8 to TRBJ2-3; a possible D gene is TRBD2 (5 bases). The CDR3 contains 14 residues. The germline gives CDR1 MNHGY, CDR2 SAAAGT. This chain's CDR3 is CAISGVGATDTQYF. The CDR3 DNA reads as TGTGCCATCAGTGGGGTGGGAGCAACAGATACGCAGTATTTT.

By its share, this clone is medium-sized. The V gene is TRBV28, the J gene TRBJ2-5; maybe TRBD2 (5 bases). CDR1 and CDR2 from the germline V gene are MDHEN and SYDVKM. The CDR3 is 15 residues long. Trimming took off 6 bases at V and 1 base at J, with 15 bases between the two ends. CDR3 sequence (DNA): TGTGCCAGCAGCTCGGGGAAGCGCCTCCAAGAGACCCAGTACTTC. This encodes CASSSGKRLQETQYF.

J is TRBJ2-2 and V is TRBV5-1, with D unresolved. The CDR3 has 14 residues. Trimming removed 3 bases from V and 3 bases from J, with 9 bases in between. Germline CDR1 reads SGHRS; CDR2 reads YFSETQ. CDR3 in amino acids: CASSSGTYTGELFF. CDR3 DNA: TGCGCCAGCAGCTCGGGCACCTACACCGGGGAGCTGTTTTTT. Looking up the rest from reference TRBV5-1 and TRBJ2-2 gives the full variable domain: KAGVTQTPRYLIKTRGQQVTLSCSPISGHRSVSWYQQTPGQGLQFLFEYFSETQRNKGNFPGRFSGRQFSNSRSEMNVSTLELGDSALYLCASSSGTYTGELFFGEGSRLTVL.

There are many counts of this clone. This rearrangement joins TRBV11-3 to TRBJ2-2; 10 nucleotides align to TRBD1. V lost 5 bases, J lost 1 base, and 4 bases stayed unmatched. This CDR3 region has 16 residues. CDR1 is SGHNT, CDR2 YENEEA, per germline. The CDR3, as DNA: TGTGCCAGCAGCCCCGGGACAGGGGTGAACACCGGGGAGCTGTTTTTT. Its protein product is CASSPGTGVNTGELFF.

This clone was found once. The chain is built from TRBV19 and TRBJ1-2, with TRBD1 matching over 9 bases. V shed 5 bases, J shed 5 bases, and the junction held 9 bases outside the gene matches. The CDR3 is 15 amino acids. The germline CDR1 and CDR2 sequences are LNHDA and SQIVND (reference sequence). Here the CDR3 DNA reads TGTGCCAGTAGTGCTTCGACAGGGGGAGGATATGGCTACACCTTC. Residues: CASSASTGGGYGYTF.

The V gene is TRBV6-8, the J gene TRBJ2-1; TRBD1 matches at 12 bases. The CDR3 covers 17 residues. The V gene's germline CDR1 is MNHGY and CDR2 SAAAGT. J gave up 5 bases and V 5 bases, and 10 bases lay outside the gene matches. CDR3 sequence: CASSVGTGGMDNNEQFF. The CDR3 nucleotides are TGTGCCAGCAGTGTAGGGACAGGGGGCATGGATAACAATGAGCAGTTCTTC.

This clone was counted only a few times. The CDR3: CASSLEREGDEQYF. In nucleotides, the CDR3 is TGCGCCAGCAGCTTAGAGCGGGAGGGCGACGAGCAGTACTTC. The chain recombines TRBV5-1 with TRBJ2-7; TRBD2 agrees at 10 bases. The CDR3 has 14 amino acids. The ends lost 2 bases at V and 5 bases at J; junction bases unmatched: 4. Germline assignment: CDR1 SGHRS and CDR2 YFSETQ.

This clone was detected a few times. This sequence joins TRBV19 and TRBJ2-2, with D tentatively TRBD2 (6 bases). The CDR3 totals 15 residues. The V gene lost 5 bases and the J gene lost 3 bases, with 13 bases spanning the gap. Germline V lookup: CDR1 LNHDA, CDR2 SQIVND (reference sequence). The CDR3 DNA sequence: TGTGCCAGTAGTGCGGGACTTCTAGACACCGGGGAGCTGTTTTTT. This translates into CASSAGLLDTGELFF. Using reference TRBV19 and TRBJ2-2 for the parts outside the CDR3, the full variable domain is DGGITQSPKYLFRKEGQNVTLSCEQNLNHDAMYWYRQDPGQGLRLIYYSQIVNDFQKGDIAEGYSVSREKKESFPLTVTSAQKNPTAFYLCASSAGLLDTGELFFGEGSRLTVL.

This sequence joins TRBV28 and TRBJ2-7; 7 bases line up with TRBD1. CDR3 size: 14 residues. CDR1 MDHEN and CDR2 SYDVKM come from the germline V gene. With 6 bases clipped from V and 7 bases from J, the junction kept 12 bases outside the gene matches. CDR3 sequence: CASRRQGRGGEQYF. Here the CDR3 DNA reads TGTGCCAGCAGGCGACAGGGTAGGGGTGGGGAGCAGTACTTC.

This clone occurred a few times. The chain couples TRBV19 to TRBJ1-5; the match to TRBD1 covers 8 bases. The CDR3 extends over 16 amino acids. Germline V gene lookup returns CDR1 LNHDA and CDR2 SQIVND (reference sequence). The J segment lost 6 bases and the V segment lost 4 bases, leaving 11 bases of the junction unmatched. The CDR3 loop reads CASSTRQGSVSQPQHF. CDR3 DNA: TGTGCCAGTAGTACGAGACAGGGGAGTGTGTCTCAGCCCCAGCATTTT.

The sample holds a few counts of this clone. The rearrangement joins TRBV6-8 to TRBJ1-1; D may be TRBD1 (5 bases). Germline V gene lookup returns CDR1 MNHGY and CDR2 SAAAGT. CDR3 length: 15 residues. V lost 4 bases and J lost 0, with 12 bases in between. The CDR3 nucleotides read TGTGCCAGCAGTTTCCGACAGTTGATGAACACTGAAGCTTTCTTT. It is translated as CASSFRQLMNTEAFF.

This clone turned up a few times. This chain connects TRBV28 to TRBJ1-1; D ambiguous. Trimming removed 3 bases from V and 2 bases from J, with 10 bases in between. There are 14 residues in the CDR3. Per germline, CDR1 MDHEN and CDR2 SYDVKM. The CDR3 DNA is TGTGCCAGCAGTTTCGAAGTTGGCAACACTGAAGCTTTCTTT. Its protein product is CASSFEVGNTEAFF.

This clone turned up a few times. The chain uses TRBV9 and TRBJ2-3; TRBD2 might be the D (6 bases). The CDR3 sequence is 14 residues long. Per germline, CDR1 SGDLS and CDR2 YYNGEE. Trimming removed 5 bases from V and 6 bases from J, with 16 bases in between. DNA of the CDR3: TGTGCCAGCAGTGGTATGACTAGTCAGGATACGCAGTATTTT. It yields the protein CASSGMTSQDTQYF.

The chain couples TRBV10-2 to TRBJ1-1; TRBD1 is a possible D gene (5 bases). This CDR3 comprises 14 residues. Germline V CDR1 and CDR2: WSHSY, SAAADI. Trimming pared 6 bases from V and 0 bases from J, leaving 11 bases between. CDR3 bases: TGCGCCAGCAGACAGGCGATAATGAACACTGAAGCTTTCTTT. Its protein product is CASRQAIMNTEAFF.

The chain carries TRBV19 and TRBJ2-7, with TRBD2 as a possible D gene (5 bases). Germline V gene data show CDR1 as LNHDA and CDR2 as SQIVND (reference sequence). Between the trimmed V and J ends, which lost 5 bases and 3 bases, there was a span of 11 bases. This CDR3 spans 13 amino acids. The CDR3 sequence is CASSFSAFYEQYF. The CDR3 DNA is TGTGCCAGTAGTTTTAGCGCCTTCTACGAGCAGTACTTC.

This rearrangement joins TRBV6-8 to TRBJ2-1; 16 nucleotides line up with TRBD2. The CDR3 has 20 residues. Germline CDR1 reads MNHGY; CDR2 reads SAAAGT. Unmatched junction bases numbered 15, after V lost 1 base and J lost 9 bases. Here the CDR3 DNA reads TGTGCCAGCAGTTACTATTCGGGACTAGCGGGGGGGCACCTCTATTTTGAGCAGTTCTTC. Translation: CASSYYSGLAGGHLYFEQFF.

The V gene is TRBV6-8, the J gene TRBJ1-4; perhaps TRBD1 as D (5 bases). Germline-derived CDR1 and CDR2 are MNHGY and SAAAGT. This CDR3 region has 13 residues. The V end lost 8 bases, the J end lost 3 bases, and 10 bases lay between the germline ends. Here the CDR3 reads CASGDGANEKLFF. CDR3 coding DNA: TGTGCCAGCGGGGACGGAGCTAATGAAAAACTGTTTTTT.

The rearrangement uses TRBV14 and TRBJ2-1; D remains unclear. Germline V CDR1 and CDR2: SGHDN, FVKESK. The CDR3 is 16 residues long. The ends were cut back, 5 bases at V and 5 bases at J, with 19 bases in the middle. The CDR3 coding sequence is TGTGCCAGCAGCTCTCCCGACTGGGTTTTCCACAATGAGCAGTTCTTC. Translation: CASSSPDWVFHNEQFF.

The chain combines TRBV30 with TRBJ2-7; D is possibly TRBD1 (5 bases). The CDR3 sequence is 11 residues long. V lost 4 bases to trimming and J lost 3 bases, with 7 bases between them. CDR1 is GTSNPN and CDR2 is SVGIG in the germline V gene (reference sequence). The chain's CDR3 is CAWMDNYEQYF. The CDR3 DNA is TGTGCCTGGATGGACAACTACGAGCAGTACTTC.

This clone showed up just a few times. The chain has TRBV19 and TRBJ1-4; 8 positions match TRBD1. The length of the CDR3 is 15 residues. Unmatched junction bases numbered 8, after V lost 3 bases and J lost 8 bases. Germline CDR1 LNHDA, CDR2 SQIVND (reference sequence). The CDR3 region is CASSILGTGGEKLFF. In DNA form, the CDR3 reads TGTGCCAGTAGTATTCTAGGGACAGGCGGCGAAAAACTGTTTTTT.

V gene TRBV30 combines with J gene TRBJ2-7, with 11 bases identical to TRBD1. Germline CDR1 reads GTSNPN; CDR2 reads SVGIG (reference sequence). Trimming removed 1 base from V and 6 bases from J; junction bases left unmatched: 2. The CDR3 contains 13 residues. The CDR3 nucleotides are TGTGCCTGGAGTGGGACAGGGGGCCCCGAGCAGTACTTC. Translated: CAWSGTGGPEQYF.

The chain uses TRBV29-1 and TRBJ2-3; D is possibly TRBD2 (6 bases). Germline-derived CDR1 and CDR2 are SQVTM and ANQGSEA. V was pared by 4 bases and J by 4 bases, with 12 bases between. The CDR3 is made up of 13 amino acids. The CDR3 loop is CSVGGSGADTQYF. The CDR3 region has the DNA TGCAGCGTTGGAGGCTCGGGGGCAGATACGCAGTATTTT.

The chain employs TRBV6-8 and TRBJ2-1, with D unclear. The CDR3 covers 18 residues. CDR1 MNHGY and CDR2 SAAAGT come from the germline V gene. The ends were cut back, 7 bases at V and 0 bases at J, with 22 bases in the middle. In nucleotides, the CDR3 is TGTGCCAGCATCCGATGGCCAACAGACTTGAGCTCCTACAATGAGCAGTTCTTC. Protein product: CASIRWPTDLSSYNEQFF.

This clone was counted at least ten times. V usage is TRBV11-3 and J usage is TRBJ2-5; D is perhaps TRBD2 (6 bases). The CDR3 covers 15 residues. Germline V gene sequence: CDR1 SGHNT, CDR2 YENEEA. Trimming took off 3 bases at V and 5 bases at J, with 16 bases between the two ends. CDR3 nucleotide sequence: TGTGCCAGCAGCTTGGGGAGGTATGAAGGGGAGACCCAGTACTTC. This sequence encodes CASSLGRYEGETQYF. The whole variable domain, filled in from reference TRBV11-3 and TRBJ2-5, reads EAGVVQSPRYKIIEKKQPVAFWCNPISGHNTLYWYLQNLGQGPELLIRYENEEAVDDSQLPKDRFSAERLKGVDSTLKIQPAELGDSAVYLCASSLGRYEGETQYFGPGTRLLVL.

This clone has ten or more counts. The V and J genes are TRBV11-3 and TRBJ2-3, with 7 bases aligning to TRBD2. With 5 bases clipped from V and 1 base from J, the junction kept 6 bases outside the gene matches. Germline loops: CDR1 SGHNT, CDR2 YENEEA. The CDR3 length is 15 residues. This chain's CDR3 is CASSLGLGGTDTQYF. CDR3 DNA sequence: TGTGCCAGCAGCCTAGGACTAGGCGGCACAGATACGCAGTATTTT.

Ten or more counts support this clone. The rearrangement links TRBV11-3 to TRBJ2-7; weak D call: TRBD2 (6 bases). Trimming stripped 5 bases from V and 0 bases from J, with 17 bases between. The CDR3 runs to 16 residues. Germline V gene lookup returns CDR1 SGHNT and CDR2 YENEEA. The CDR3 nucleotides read TGTGCCAGCAGCCTCAGGGAAGCGGGCAGCTCCTACGAGCAGTACTTC. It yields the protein CASSLREAGSSYEQYF.

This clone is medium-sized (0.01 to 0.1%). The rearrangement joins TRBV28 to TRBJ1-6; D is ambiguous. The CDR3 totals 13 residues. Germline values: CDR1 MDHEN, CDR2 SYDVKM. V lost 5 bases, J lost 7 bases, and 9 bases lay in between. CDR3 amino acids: CASSPTQNSPLHF. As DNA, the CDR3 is TGTGCCAGCAGTCCGACACAAAATTCACCCCTCCACTTT.

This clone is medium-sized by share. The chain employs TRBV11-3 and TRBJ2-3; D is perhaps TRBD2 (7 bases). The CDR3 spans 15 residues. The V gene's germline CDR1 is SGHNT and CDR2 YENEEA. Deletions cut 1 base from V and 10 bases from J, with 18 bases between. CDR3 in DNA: TGTGCCAGCAGCTTAGTATCGGGGGGCTCCATGGCGCAGTATTTT. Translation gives CASSLVSGGSMAQYF.